The next 16 T cell receptor beta chains were all read from a single sample in a study of T cells in Graves' hyperthyroidism and ophthalmopathy. There were TCR beta CDR3 regions amplified from RNA transcripts. The TCR CDR3 was amplified in a first-round RT-PCR using the HTBI primer set. Each CDR3 protein gets one entry after TCRdb re-called the multiplex PCR reads with MiXCR. The sample lists hundreds of thousands of distinct CDR3 sequences; 14% were seen once. Sequencing used blood. The receptors come from a woman aged 18-29 years with Graves' hyperthyroidism.

The chain is built from TRBV10-3 and TRBJ2-1; D is possibly TRBD2 (5 bases). The CDR3 is 15 amino acids. V lost 10 bases and J lost 10, with 26 bases in between. Germline-derived CDR1 and CDR2 are ENHRY and SYGVKD. As DNA, the CDR3 is TGTGCCACCCTCCGAGGGCTAGCCCAGGTAGGGGAGCAGTTCTTC. Its translation is CATLRGLAQVGEQFF.

This clonotype was seen repeatedly, ten times or more. This chain joins TRBV5-8 and TRBJ1-1; D gene ambiguous. The germline V gene has CDR1 SGHTS and CDR2 YDEGEE. This CDR3 has 17 amino acids. Trimming pared 4 bases from V and 4 bases from J, leaving 23 bases between. The chain's CDR3 is CASSRRGVVWFTTEAFF. CDR3 nucleotide sequence: TGTGCCAGCAGCCGACGTGGGGTTGTTTGGTTTACCACTGAAGCTTTCTTT.

Ten or more counts support this clonotype. J is TRBJ2-1 and V is TRBV14; D unresolved. V was clipped by 3 bases and J by 0 bases, with 12 bases between them. The CDR3 is 16 residues long. Germline V gene data show CDR1 as SGHDN and CDR2 as FVKESK. The CDR3 DNA reads as TGTGCCAGCAGCCACTGGAGATGGGACTCCTACAATGAGCAGTTCTTC. Encoded protein: CASSHWRWDSYNEQFF.

The J gene is TRBJ2-1, the V gene TRBV24-1, with D possibly TRBD2 on 6 matching bases. Trimming took 1 base from V and 7 from J, leaving 10 bases between them. CDR3 size: 14 residues. Germline values: CDR1 KGHDR, CDR2 SFDVKD. The CDR3 here is CATSDFDGSNEQFF. The CDR3 DNA is TGTGCCACCAGTGATTTCGACGGGAGTAATGAGCAGTTCTTC.

This clonotype was counted only a few times. J is TRBJ1-4 and V is TRBV5-5; D unclear. This CDR3 is 15 amino acids long. The germline V gene encodes CDR1 SGHKS and CDR2 YYEKEE (reference sequence). V was shortened by 2 bases and J by 2 bases, with 10 bases between the two germline ends. CDR3 nucleotide sequence: TGTGCCAGCAGCTTTTCAGGTTGGACTAATGAAAAACTGTTTTTT. It encodes CASSFSGWTNEKLFF.

This clonotype was picked up many times. The chain carries TRBV7-9 and TRBJ2-3, with TRBD2 matching over 9 bases. This CDR3 comprises 14 residues. In germline, CDR1 is SEHNR, CDR2 FQNEAQ (reference sequence). With 8 bases clipped from V and 0 bases from J, the junction kept 3 bases outside the gene matches. The CDR3 here is CASHLAGSTDTQYF. The CDR3, as DNA: TGTGCCAGCCATCTAGCGGGAAGCACAGATACGCAGTATTTT. Drawing the rest from reference TRBV7-9 and TRBJ2-3, the complete variable domain is DTGVSQNPRHKITKRGQNVTFRCDPISEHNRLYWYRQTLGQGPEFLTYFQNEAQLEKSRLLSDRFSAERPKGSFSTLEIQRTEQGDSAMYLCASHLAGSTDTQYFGPGTRLTVL.

The chain joins TRBV20-1 to TRBJ2-5, with a weak D call TRBD2 (5 bases). Trimming left V 1 base short and J 5 bases short, with 14 bases between. The CDR3 is 14 residues long. The V gene's germline CDR1 is DFQATT and CDR2 SNEGSKA (reference sequence). CDR3 amino acids: CSARGRGSWETQYF. In DNA, the CDR3 is TGCAGTGCTAGAGGACGGGGAAGTTGGGAGACCCAGTACTTC.

This clonotype was seen many times. This rearrangement joins TRBV12-3 or TRBV12-4 to TRBJ1-2; perhaps TRBD1 as D (6 bases). V was cut by 6 bases and J by 4 bases, with 12 bases left in between. This CDR3 spans 13 amino acids. CDR3 nucleotides: TGTGCCAGCAGCTACGGGGGCAGCTATGGCTACACCTTC. Encoded protein: CASSYGGSYGYTF.

The chain combines TRBV10-3 with TRBJ2-6; D call uncertain. V lost 5 bases to trimming and J lost 1 base, with 12 bases between them. The CDR3 covers 16 residues. The germline gives CDR1 ENHRY, CDR2 SYGVKD. CDR3 loop: CAISPRVKSGANVLTF. The CDR3 DNA is TGTGCCATCAGTCCCAGAGTCAAATCTGGGGCCAACGTCCTGACTTTC.

This clonotype was observed at least ten times. The CDR3 here is CASSQDGLAVGEQYF. CDR3 nucleotides: TGTGCCAGCAGCCAAGACGGACTAGCTGTTGGCGAGCAGTACTTC. The J gene is TRBJ2-7, the V gene TRBV3-1, with 8 bases that match TRBD2. Germline V lookup: CDR1 LGHDT, CDR2 YNNKEL (reference sequence). The CDR3 contains 15 residues. The V segment lost 0 bases and the J segment 6 bases; nucleotides outside the gene matches: 7.

The chain is built from TRBV20-1 and TRBJ2-2; 8 positions agree with TRBD2. The CDR3 extends over 15 amino acids. The J segment lost 6 bases and the V segment lost 5 bases, leaving 11 bases of the junction unmatched. CDR1 is DFQATT, CDR2 SNEGSKA, per germline (reference sequence). CDR3 loop: CSAVGGTGGAGELFF. The CDR3 coding sequence is TGCAGTGCTGTTGGGGGGACGGGGGGGGCCGGGGAGCTGTTTTTT.

V is TRBV11-3 and J is TRBJ2-1; 8 bases fit TRBD2. The V gene end was trimmed by 5 bases and the J gene end by 10 bases; junction bases not matched to a gene: 10. This CDR3 comprises 14 residues. Germline lookup yields CDR1 SGHNT and CDR2 YENEEA. In DNA form, the CDR3 reads TGTGCCAGCAGCCATATAGCGGGAAAGGACGAGCAGTTCTTC. This sequence encodes CASSHIAGKDEQFF.

For this clonotype: As the CDR3 is not closed by the conserved phenylalanine or tryptophan, this likely results from a read error. V usage is TRBV7-3 and J usage is TRBJ2-1, with D perhaps TRBD1 (6 bases). The V gene lost 5 bases and the J gene lost 6 bases, with 29 bases spanning the gap. Germline V gives CDR1 SGHTA, CDR2 FQGTGA. This CDR3 spans 19 amino acids. The CDR3 region has the DNA TGTGCCAGCAGCCCTAAAAATCCGACTAAGCAGGGGCCCCCCAATGAGCAGTTCTCC. It translates to CASSPKNPTKQGPPNEQFS.

V is TRBV24-1 and J is TRBJ2-2; no definite D call. Germline lookup yields CDR1 KGHDR and CDR2 SFDVKD. The CDR3 is 13 residues long. The V end lost 5 bases, the J end lost 5 bases, and 8 bases lay between the germline ends. This CDR3 is CATSGLRTGELFF. CDR3 DNA: TGTGCCACCAGTGGTCTGAGAACCGGGGAGCTGTTTTTT.

V usage is TRBV4-1 and J usage is TRBJ2-1, with 7 positions matching TRBD1. CDR3 size: 15 residues. Germline-derived CDR1 and CDR2 are MGHRA and YSYEKL. Trimming removed 1 base from V and 4 bases from J; junction bases left unmatched: 4. CDR3 loop: CASSQVRDRYNEQFF. For the CDR3, the DNA is TGCGCCAGCAGCCAAGTCCGGGACAGATACAATGAGCAGTTCTTC.

This clonotype has a count of ten or more. V usage is TRBV18 and J usage is TRBJ2-7; 11 bases line up with TRBD1. This CDR3 contains 16 residues. From germline, CDR1 is KGHSH and CDR2 LQKENI. V gave up 3 bases and J gave up 5 bases; unmatched junction bases: 9. CDR3 nucleotides: TGTGCCAGCTCACCTGCTGGACAGGGGGCGAGAGACGAGCAGTACTTC. It is translated as CASSPAGQGARDEQYF.